Presented here are 26 T cell receptor beta chains from one specimen sequenced in a study of post-analysis software for immune sequencing data. General study points: With TRBV5-6, TRBV5-1 and TRBV20-1 included, about five TRBV segments were more frequent in patients than in controls.

Unique molecular identifiers were present in the TCR beta cDNA libraries. Using its own MiXCR run on the PCR reads, TCRdb lists one record per CDR3 protein. The sample lists about 180,000 distinct CDR3 sequences; approximately 30% were seen once. What these receptors recognize is not known. Material: blood. All receptors derive from a girl aged 5-17 years with multiple sclerosis.

V usage is TRBV4-1 and J usage is TRBJ1-5; TRBD1 matches 8 bases. The V and J ends lost 0 bases and 4 bases, in that order; junction bases with no gene match: 8. This CDR3 contains 17 residues. Germline V gene lookup returns CDR1 MGHRA and CDR2 YSYEKL. In nucleotides, the CDR3 is TGCGCCAGCAGCCAAGATCCCCCAGGGGGCGCGAATCAGCCCCAGCATTTT. Amino acids: CASSQDPPGGANQPQHF.

This clonotype appeared a few times. The chain carries TRBV5-1 and TRBJ2-1, with 11 bases fitting TRBD2. J was trimmed by 5 bases and V by 4 bases; bases with no gene match: 5. Looked up from germline, CDR1 is SGHRS and CDR2 is YFSETQ. The CDR3 is made up of 15 amino acids. For the CDR3, the DNA is TGCGCCAGCAGCCCTGGACTAGCGGGCCACAATGAGCAGTTCTTC. Its translation: CASSPGLAGHNEQFF. Drawing the rest from reference TRBV5-1 and TRBJ2-1, the complete variable domain is KAGVTQTPRYLIKTRGQQVTLSCSPISGHRSVSWYQQTPGQGLQFLFEYFSETQRNKGNFPGRFSGRQFSNSRSEMNVSTLELGDSALYLCASSPGLAGHNEQFFGPGTRLTVL.

This rearrangement joins TRBV20-1 to TRBJ2-2; no definite D call. Trimming took 4 bases from V and 0 from J, leaving 9 bases between them. Germline values: CDR1 DFQATT, CDR2 SNEGSKA (reference sequence). The CDR3 is made up of 14 amino acids. The CDR3: CSAKQYANTGELFF. As DNA, the CDR3 is TGCAGTGCTAAGCAGTACGCGAACACCGGGGAGCTGTTTTTT.

The table lists this clonotype with many counts. The CDR3, as DNA: TGTGCCATCAGTGAGTCGGGGGAACAAGAGACCCAGTACTTC. This sequence encodes CAISESGEQETQYF. This chain connects TRBV10-3 to TRBJ2-5, with D perhaps assigned TRBD1 or TRBD2 (5 bases each). Deletions cut 0 bases from V and 2 bases from J, with 7 bases between. From germline, CDR1 is ENHRY and CDR2 SYGVKD. The CDR3 extends over 14 amino acids.

The gene calls are TRBV27 and TRBJ2-1; D call uncertain. V was pared by 8 bases and J by 0 bases, with 11 bases between. Germline loops: CDR1 MNHEY, CDR2 SMNVEV (reference sequence). CDR3 length: 14 residues. The CDR3 protein is CASSISSSYNEQFF. CDR3 DNA: TGTGCCAGCTCTATATCCAGCTCCTACAATGAGCAGTTCTTC.

This clonotype was counted a single time. A much larger clonotype is one base distant, so this may be a read error. The J gene is TRBJ2-3, the V gene TRBV9; D is ambiguous. The CDR3 has 15 amino acids. Germline assignment: CDR1 SGDLS and CDR2 YYNGEE. DNA of the CDR3: TGTGTCAGCAGCGTAGAACCCAGCATCGGTAATACGCAGTATTTT. It specifies CVSSVEPSIGNTQYF.

Only a few counts were recorded for this clonotype. The chain has TRBV27 and TRBJ2-1; 8 bases agree with TRBD2. Germline CDR1 and CDR2: MNHEY and SMNVEV (reference sequence). The CDR3 runs to 16 residues. Germline trimming cut 5 bases from V and 4 bases from J; bases unmatched to any gene: 10. The CDR3 reads CASSGRGREGYNEQFF. The CDR3 DNA reads as TGTGCCAGCAGTGGAAGGGGACGGGAGGGGTACAATGAGCAGTTCTTC.

The gene calls are TRBV6-6 and TRBJ1-6; possible D gene TRBD1, 6 bases. Germline V gene sequence: CDR1 MNHNY, CDR2 SVGAGI (reference sequence). With 7 bases removed from V and 5 bases from J, the gap between germline ends came to 15 bases. CDR3 length: 15 residues. CDR3 DNA: TGTGCCAGCACCCAGATTGGACAGAATAATTCACCCCTCCACTTT. Its translation is CASTQIGQNNSPLHF.

Many counts were recorded for this clonotype. The chain couples TRBV7-7 to TRBJ2-1; TRBD2 matches 8 bases. Germline values: CDR1 SSHAT, CDR2 FNYEAQ (reference sequence). With V trimmed by 1 base and J by 0 bases, 11 bases remained unmatched. CDR3 length equals 19 residues. Here the CDR3 DNA reads TGTGCCAGCAGCTTAGAGAACTCGGGACTAGTCGGCTCCTACAATGAGCAGTTCTTC. It codes for CASSLENSGLVGSYNEQFF.

In its sample, this clonotype was seen a few times. The chain has TRBV7-6 and TRBJ2-5, with D possibly being TRBD2 (7 bases). V was clipped by 6 bases and J by 5 bases, with 13 bases between them. CDR1 and CDR2 (germline): SGHVS, FNYEAQ. The CDR3 loop spans 13 amino acids. CDR3 protein: CASRKGGGETQYF. The CDR3 DNA sequence: TGTGCCAGCAGGAAAGGGGGGGGGGAGACCCAGTACTTC. Full variable domain (rest looked up from reference TRBV7-6 and TRBJ2-5): GAGVSQSPRYKVTKRGQDVALRCDPISGHVSLYWYRQALGQGPEFLTYFNYEAQQDKSGLPNDRFSAERPEGSISTLTIQRTEQRDSAMYRCASRKGGGETQYFGPGTRLLVL.

The chain couples TRBV18 to TRBJ2-4; 8 nucleotides line up with TRBD1. The J call may be mistaken, given a closer DNA end match to TRBJ2-5. CDR3 length equals 18 residues. Germline V CDR1 and CDR2: KGHSH, LQKENI. The CDR3 spells CASSTRTGGRTVTETQYF. The CDR3 coding sequence is TGTGCCAGCTCAACGAGAACAGGGGGTAGAACCGTGACAGAGACCCAGTACTTC.

V is TRBV7-9 and J is TRBJ2-3; D is unresolved. The V gene lost 5 bases and the J gene lost 4 bases, with 10 bases spanning the gap. The germline V gene encodes CDR1 SEHNR and CDR2 FQNEAQ (reference sequence). The CDR3 is 13 amino acids. For the CDR3, the DNA is TGTGCCAGCAGCATAGACGGACCAGATACGCAGTATTTT. It encodes CASSIDGPDTQYF.

In this sample, this clonotype turned up many times. The chain carries TRBV3-1 and TRBJ2-7, with no clear D. The CDR3 extends over 15 amino acids. V lost 1 base, J lost 0 bases, and 10 bases lay in between. Germline V gene data show CDR1 as LGHDT and CDR2 as YNNKEL (reference sequence). The CDR3 DNA reads as TGTGCCAGCAGCCAAGGCACACTGAGCTCCTACGAGCAGTACTTC. Translated: CASSQGTLSSYEQYF.

This clonotype has ten or more counts. The chain joins TRBV2 to TRBJ2-5; tentatively, D is TRBD1 (6 bases). Trimming cost V 5 bases and J 11 bases, with 15 bases left between them. Germline V gene data show CDR1 as SNHLY and CDR2 as FYNNEI. The CDR3 runs 12 residues. CDR3 region: CASSPQGWQQYF. CDR3 coding DNA: TGTGCCAGCAGTCCTCAGGGGTGGCAGCAGTACTTC.

CDR3 nucleotide sequence: TGTGCCTGGACTGGGTACGGGGAAAAACTGTTTTTT. Its protein is CAWTGYGEKLFF. V usage is TRBV30 and J usage is TRBJ1-4; D is undetermined. This CDR3 comprises 12 residues. V lost 4 bases to trimming and J lost 8 bases, with 11 bases between them. Germline assignment: CDR1 GTSNPN and CDR2 SVGIG (reference sequence). The variable domain in full, completed from reference TRBV30 and TRBJ1-4, reads SQTIHQWPATLVQPVGSPLSLECTVEGTSNPNLYWYRQAAGRGLQLLFYSVGIGQISSEVPQNLSASRPQDRQFILSSKKLLLSDSGFYLCAWTGYGEKLFFGSGTQLSVL.

The chain links TRBV5-1 to TRBJ2-3, with a possible D match to TRBD1 (6 bases). Trimming shortened V by 3 bases and J by 11 bases, and 19 bases separated the two germline ends. The CDR3 is 14 residues long. The germline CDR1 and CDR2 sequences are SGHRS and YFSETQ. In DNA form, the CDR3 reads TGCGCCAGCAGCTGGGACACCGGGACGCAGTGGCAGTATTTT. It translates to CASSWDTGTQWQYF.

The table lists this clonotype with many counts. The chain links TRBV5-4 to TRBJ2-5, with TRBD2 matching 14 bases. V lost 4 bases and J lost 5; bases outside the gene matches: 4. CDR3 size: 15 residues. Germline CDR1 is SGHNT and CDR2 is YYREEE (reference sequence). CDR3 bases: TGTGCCAGCAGCCCGACTAGCGGGAGGGCTGAGACCCAGTACTTC. The encoded protein is CASSPTSGRAETQYF.

This clonotype was counted between two and nine times. V and J are TRBV18 and TRBJ1-1; unclear D gene. CDR1 is KGHSH, CDR2 LQKENI, per germline. V was trimmed by 3 bases and J by 1 base, leaving 12 bases between them. The length of the CDR3 is 15 residues. CDR3 protein: CASSPQASENTEAFF. Written as DNA, the CDR3 is TGTGCCAGCTCACCTCAGGCCAGTGAGAACACTGAAGCTTTCTTT.

The J gene is TRBJ1-5, the V gene TRBV12-3 or TRBV12-4; D may be TRBD1 (5 bases). The V end was cut by 6 bases, the J end by 9 bases, with 12 bases between. The CDR3 runs to 12 residues. The CDR3 DNA is TGTGCCAGCAGGCTCCTGGGGGGGCCCCAGCATTTT. It codes for CASRLLGGPQHF.

This clonotype was recorded at least ten times. The chain employs TRBV7-9 and TRBJ2-5; D gene unclear. The length of the CDR3 is 15 residues. The germline CDR1 and CDR2 sequences are SEHNR and FQNEAQ (reference sequence). With 5 bases removed from V and 5 bases from J, the gap between germline ends came to 18 bases. This chain's CDR3 is CASSRDLVGRETQYF. The CDR3 DNA sequence: TGTGCCAGCAGCCGCGATCTAGTGGGTCGGGAGACCCAGTACTTC. Complete variable domain (other parts from reference TRBV7-9 and TRBJ2-5): DTGVSQNPRHKITKRGQNVTFRCDPISEHNRLYWYRQTLGQGPEFLTYFQNEAQLEKSRLLSDRFSAERPKGSFSTLEIQRTEQGDSAMYLCASSRDLVGRETQYFGPGTRLLVL.

This clonotype was observed a few times. The chain recombines TRBV18 with TRBJ2-3, with 12 bases fitting TRBD1. The CDR3 is 17 amino acids. Unmatched junction bases numbered 9, after V lost 2 bases and J lost 6 bases. The germline CDR1 and CDR2 sequences are KGHSH and LQKENI. CDR3 nucleotides: TGTGCCAGCTCACCAATACGCGGGACAGGGGGCGCGGATACGCAGTATTTT. Amino acid sequence: CASSPIRGTGGADTQYF. Filled out from reference TRBV18 and TRBJ2-3, the complete variable domain reads NAGVMQNPRHLVRRRGQEARLRCSPMKGHSHVYWYRQLPEEGLKFMVYLQKENIIDESGMPKERFSAEFPKEGPSILRIQQVVRGDSAAYFCASSPIRGTGGADTQYFGPGTRLTVL.

This clonotype was counted ten times or more. This sequence joins TRBV29-1 and TRBJ2-1; weak D call: TRBD1 (6 bases). With 7 bases removed from V and 4 bases from J, the gap between germline ends came to 20 bases. The germline V gene encodes CDR1 SQVTM and CDR2 ANQGSEA. This CDR3 is 15 amino acids long. In DNA form, the CDR3 reads TGCAGCGGAACAGGGCGGGTAGCGCTGTACAATGAGCAGTTCTTC. This sequence encodes CSGTGRVALYNEQFF.

This clonotype was counted a few times. This rearrangement joins TRBV10-3 to TRBJ2-1; D uncertain. V was cut by 0 bases and J by 8 bases, with 5 bases left in between. Germline CDR1 ENHRY, CDR2 SYGVKD. The CDR3 sequence is 12 residues long. CDR3 in DNA: TGTGCCATCAGTGAGTCACCCGATGAGCAGTTCTTC. Its protein product is CAISESPDEQFF.

This chain joins TRBV12-3 or TRBV12-4 and TRBJ2-3; D possibly corresponds to TRBD1 (5 bases). Trimming removed 4 bases at V and 4 bases at J, with 24 bases between. The CDR3 is 18 residues long. CDR3 nucleotide sequence: TGTGCCAGCAGTTCGACCTCAGGGCGCGCGATAGGAGCAGATACGCAGTATTTT. Its protein is CASSSTSGRAIGADTQYF.

This clonotype showed up just a few times. This chain links TRBV7-2 with TRBJ2-7, with 10 nucleotides matching TRBD2. Germline V lookup: CDR1 SGHTA, CDR2 FQGNSA. J was trimmed by 5 bases and V by 5 bases; bases with no gene match: 21. The CDR3 has 19 residues. CDR3 sequence reads: CASSPWWREREGPSHEQYF. CDR3 nucleotide sequence: TGTGCCAGCAGCCCCTGGTGGAGGGAGCGGGAGGGCCCATCCCACGAGCAGTACTTC.

This clonotype was seen many times. V gene TRBV7-6 combines with J gene TRBJ2-3; D is tentatively TRBD1 or TRBD2 (5 bases each). Germline lookup yields CDR1 SGHVS and CDR2 FNYEAQ. Trimming removed 8 bases from V and 1 base from J, with 10 bases in between. CDR3 length: 13 residues. DNA of the CDR3: TGTGCCAGCGGGACCCTTGGCACAGATACGCAGTATTTT. Protein product: CASGTLGTDTQYF.